This TCR beta chain came from a study of blood T cell repertoires in COVID-19. Profiled with immunoSEQ multiplex PCR; TCRdb holds only in-frame clones, not every one. The sample contains some 96,000 clones, 75% to 90% of which appear only once. J was trimmed by 4 bases and V by 0 bases; bases with no gene match: 8. This CDR3 has 16 amino acids. The sample comprised peripheral blood. This clonotype was obtained from a human donor in a cohort sampled during active COVID-19. The chain combines TRBV23-1 with TRBJ1-2; 7 bases are shared with TRBD1. TRBV23-1 carries the ORF label, with uncertain function. Written as DNA, the CDR3 is TGCGCCAGCAGTCAATCCAGACAGGGAAGGGGCTATGGCTACACCTTC. Translation gives CASSQSRQGRGYGYTF.